This record looks at one T cell receptor beta chain sequence and its context. This record comes from a study of blood T cell repertoires in COVID-19. V shed 3 bases and J shed 5 bases, with 13 bases lying between them. The CDR3 runs to 14 residues. CDR1 and CDR2 (germline): SGHDN, FVKESK. Original methodology: Amplification from reference gene primers served as the basis for estimated nucleated cell counts. Only in-frame clones appear in the TCRdb table, and some are missing; sequencing was by immunoSEQ multiplex PCR. V and J calls plus clone size are reproduced from that table; the DNA served to infer D and trimming. The sample yields 130,000 to 150,000 clones, around 91% seen once.

What was sequenced was peripheral blood. This receptor was identified in a man aged 18 to 29 with COVID-19, enrolled during active disease. The chain recombines TRBV14 with TRBJ2-5; D is unclear. The CDR3 DNA is TGTGCCAGCAGCCAGAGCAGGCCTCGGGAGACCCAGTACTTC. This encodes CASSQSRPRETQYF.